This paragraph reports one T cell receptor (beta chain). Source study methods: How many nucleated cells were present was estimated from reference gene primer amplification. TCRdb's table, derived via immunoSEQ multiplex PCR, lists solely in-frame clones and lacks some. Clone size and V and J calls were adopted from that table, with D and trimming inferred from the DNA. The repertoire holds more than 110,000 clones, with around 87% as singletons. The source of the sample is a study of blood T cell repertoires in COVID-19. Study overall: COVID-19 samples from acute and convalescent phases originated in the United States, Italy and Spain. Nucleic acid was either cDNA or gDNA, and it came from T cells, B-cell-depleted T cells, or PBMCs.

Germline CDR1 is SGHDT and CDR2 is YYEEEE. V was shortened by 3 bases and J by 7 bases, with 16 bases between the two germline ends. The CDR3 spans 14 residues. The receptor comes from a human donor in a cohort sampled during active COVID-19. The source material was peripheral blood. This sequence joins TRBV5-6 and TRBJ1-2; D possibly corresponds to TRBD1 (6 bases). CDR3 residues: CASSWGRGAIGYTF. CDR3 nucleotide sequence: TGTGCCAGCAGCTGGGGACGGGGGGCGATTGGCTACACCTTC.